What follows is one T cell receptor beta chain and its context. Its specificity is unknown. The data belong to a study of radiotherapy plus CTLA-4 blockade in lung cancer. Whole-study context: Objective responses occurred in about a sixth of patients; around 30% had disease control.

It was focal radiation plus CTLA-4 blockade with ipilimumab that patients with chemo-refractory metastatic non-small-cell lung cancer received. Study outcomes and limitations: Radiotherapy with ipilimumab was followed by blood expansion of tumor-derived clones. Reportedly, early blood T cell clone dynamics best predicted response, with interferon-beta.

Here immunoSEQ multiplex PCR was the method, and the copy in TCRdb shows in-frame clones only, minus some. The profile shows tens of thousands of clones, more than 75% of them singletons. Specimen: peripheral blood, collected from a patient treated with radiotherapy plus ipilimumab. This clonotype was obtained from a human donor with non-small cell lung cancer whose response to radiotherapy plus ipilimumab could not be evaluated.

As DNA, the CDR3 is TGTGCCAGCAGCCATTCGGGGGAGGGCTATGGCTACACCTTC. The encoded protein is CASSHSGEGYGYTF. This rearrangement joins TRBV11-2 to TRBJ1-2, with a tentative D call TRBD1 (5 bases). Trimming took 5 bases from V and 4 from J, leaving 14 bases between them. CDR3 length: 14 residues. From germline, CDR1 is SGHAT and CDR2 FQNNGV.